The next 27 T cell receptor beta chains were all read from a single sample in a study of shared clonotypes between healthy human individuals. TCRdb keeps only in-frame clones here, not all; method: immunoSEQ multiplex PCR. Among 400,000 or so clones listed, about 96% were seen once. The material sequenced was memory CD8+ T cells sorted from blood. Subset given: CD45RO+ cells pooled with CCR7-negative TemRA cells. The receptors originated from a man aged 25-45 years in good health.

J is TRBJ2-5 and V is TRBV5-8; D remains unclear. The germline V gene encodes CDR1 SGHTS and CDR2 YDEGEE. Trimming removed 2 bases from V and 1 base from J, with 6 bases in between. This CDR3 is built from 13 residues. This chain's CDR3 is CASSLRPQETQYF. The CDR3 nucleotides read TGTGCCAGCAGCTTAAGACCCCAAGAGACCCAGTACTTC.

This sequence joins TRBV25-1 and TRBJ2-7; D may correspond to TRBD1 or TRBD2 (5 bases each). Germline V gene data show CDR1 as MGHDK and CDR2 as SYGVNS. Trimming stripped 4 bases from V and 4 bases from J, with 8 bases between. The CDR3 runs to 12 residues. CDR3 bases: TGTGCCAGCAGTGGGGACGGGTACGAGCAGTACTTC. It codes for CASSGDGYEQYF.

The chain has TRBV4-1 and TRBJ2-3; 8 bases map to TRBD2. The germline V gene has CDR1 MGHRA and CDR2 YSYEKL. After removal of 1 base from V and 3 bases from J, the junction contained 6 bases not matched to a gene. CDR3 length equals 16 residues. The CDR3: CASSQVKAGGTDTQYF. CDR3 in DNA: TGCGCCAGCAGCCAAGTAAAGGCGGGAGGAACAGATACGCAGTATTTT.

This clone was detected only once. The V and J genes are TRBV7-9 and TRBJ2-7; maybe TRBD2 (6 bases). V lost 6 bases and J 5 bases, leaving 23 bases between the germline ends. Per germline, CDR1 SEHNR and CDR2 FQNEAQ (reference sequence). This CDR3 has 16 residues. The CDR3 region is CASRNTWGERGDEQYF. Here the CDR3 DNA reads TGTGCCAGCAGGAACACGTGGGGGGAGAGGGGTGACGAGCAGTACTTC.

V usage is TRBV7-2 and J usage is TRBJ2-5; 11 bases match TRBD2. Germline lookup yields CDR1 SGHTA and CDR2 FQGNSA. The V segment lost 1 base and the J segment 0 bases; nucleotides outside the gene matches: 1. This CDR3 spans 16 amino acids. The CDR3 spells CASSLVGLADQETQYF. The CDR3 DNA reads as TGTGCCAGCAGCTTAGTGGGACTAGCGGACCAAGAGACCCAGTACTTC.

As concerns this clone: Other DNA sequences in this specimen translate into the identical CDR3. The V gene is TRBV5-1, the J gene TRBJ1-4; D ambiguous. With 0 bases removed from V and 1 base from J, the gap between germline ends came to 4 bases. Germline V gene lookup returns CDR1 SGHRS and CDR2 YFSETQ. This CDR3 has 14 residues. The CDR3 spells CASSLGQTNEKLFF. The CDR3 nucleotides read TGCGCCAGCAGCTTGGGACAAACTAATGAAAAACTGTTTTTT.

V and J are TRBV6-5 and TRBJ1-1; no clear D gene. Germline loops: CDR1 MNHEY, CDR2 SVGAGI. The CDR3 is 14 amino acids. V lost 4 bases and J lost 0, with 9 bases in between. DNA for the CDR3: TGTGCCAGCAGTTTTTCAGGTTTGAACACTGAAGCTTTCTTT. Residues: CASSFSGLNTEAFF.

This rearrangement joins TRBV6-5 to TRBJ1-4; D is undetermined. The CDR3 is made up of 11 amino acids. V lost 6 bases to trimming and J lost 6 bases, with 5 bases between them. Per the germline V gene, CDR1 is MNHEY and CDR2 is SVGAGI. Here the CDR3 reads CASRFDEKLFF. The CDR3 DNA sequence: TGTGCCAGCAGGTTTGATGAAAAACTGTTTTTT.

The CDR3 loop reads CASTQGASFYGYTF. CDR3 in DNA: TGTGCCAGCACCCAGGGCGCCAGCTTCTATGGCTACACCTTC. The chain uses TRBV11-2 and TRBJ1-2; D perhaps matches TRBD1 (5 bases). CDR3 length: 14 amino acids. V was trimmed by 7 bases and J by 4 bases, leaving 16 bases between them. The germline CDR1 and CDR2 sequences are SGHAT and FQNNGV. The full variable domain, with the rest looked up from reference TRBV11-2 and TRBJ1-2, is EAGVAQSPRYKIIEKRQSVAFWCNPISGHATLYWYQQILGQGPKLLIQFQNNGVVDDSQLPKDRFSAERLKGVDSTLKIQPAKLEDSAVYLCASTQGASFYGYTFGSGTRLTVV.

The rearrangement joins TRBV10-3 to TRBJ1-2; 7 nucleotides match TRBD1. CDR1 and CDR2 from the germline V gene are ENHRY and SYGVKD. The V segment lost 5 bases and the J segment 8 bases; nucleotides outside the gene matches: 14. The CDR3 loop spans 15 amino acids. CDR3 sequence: CAISRQGMVYVGYTF. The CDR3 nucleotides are TGTGCCATCAGTAGACAGGGAATGGTATATGTAGGCTACACCTTC.

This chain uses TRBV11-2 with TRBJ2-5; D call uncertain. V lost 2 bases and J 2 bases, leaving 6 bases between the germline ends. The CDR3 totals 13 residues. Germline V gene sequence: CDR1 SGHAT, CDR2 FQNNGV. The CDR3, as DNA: TGTGCCAGCAGCTTATCCTGGCAAGAGACCCAGTACTTC. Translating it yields CASSLSWQETQYF.

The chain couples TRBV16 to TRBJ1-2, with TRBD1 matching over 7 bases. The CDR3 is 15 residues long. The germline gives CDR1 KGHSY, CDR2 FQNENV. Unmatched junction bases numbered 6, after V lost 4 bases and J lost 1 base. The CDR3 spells CASSRLGQYNYGYTF. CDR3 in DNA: TGTGCCAGCAGCCGATTGGGACAGTATAACTATGGCTACACCTTC.

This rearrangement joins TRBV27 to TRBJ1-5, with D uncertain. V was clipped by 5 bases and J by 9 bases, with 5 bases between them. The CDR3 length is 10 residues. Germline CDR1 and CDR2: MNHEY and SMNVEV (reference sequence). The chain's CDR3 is CASSAPPQHF. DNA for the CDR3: TGTGCCAGCAGTGCGCCGCCCCAGCATTTT.

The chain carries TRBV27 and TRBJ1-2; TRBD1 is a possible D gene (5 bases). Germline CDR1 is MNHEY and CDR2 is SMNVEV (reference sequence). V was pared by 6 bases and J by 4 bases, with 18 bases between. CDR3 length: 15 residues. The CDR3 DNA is TGTGCCAGCAGAGTCTCAGGGACGGCTCCCTATGGCTACACCTTC. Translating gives CASRVSGTAPYGYTF.

CDR3 protein: CASSPQDSWSGELFF. For the CDR3, the DNA is TGTGCCAGCAGCCCTCAAGACAGCTGGTCCGGGGAGCTGTTTTTT. The genes are TRBV7-2 and TRBJ2-2; D is possibly TRBD1 (5 bases). V lost 5 bases and J 6 bases, leaving 16 bases between the germline ends. The CDR3 spans 15 residues. The germline CDR1 and CDR2 sequences are SGHTA and FQGNSA.

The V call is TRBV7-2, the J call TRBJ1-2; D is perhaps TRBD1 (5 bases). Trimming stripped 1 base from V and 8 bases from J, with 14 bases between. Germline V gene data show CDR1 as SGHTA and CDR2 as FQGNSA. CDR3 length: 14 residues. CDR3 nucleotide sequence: TGTGCCAGCAGCTTAGGACAGCCCACCAGGGGCTACACCTTC. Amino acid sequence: CASSLGQPTRGYTF.

The DNA of the CDR3 is TGCAGCGTTGTCTCGGCGGATGGAAACACCATATATTTT. As protein: CSVVSADGNTIYF. The chain employs TRBV29-1 and TRBJ1-3, with unresolved D. The CDR3 is 13 amino acids. Germline CDR1 SQVTM, CDR2 ANQGSEA. V was trimmed by 4 bases and J by 3 bases, leaving 10 bases between them.

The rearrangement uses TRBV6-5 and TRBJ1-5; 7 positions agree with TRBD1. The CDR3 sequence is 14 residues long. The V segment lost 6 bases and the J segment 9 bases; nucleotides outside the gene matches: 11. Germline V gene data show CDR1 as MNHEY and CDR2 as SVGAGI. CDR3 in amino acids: CASRPRQGTSPQHF. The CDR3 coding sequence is TGTGCCAGCAGACCACGACAGGGTACCTCGCCCCAGCATTTT.

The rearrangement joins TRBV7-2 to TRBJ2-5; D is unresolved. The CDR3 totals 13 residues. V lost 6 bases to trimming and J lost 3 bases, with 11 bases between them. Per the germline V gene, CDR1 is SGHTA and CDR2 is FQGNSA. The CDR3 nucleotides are TGTGCCAGCAGTAGCAGGAGAGAAGAGACCCAGTACTTC. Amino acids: CASSSRREETQYF.

Written as DNA, the CDR3 is TGTGCCAGCAGCCCTAAGGGACTCAGATACACCGGGGAGCTGTTTTTT. Translated: CASSPKGLRYTGELFF. The chain is built from TRBV4-2 and TRBJ2-2; the D gene is possibly TRBD2 (6 bases). Trimming removed 4 bases at V and 3 bases at J, with 15 bases between. The CDR3 length is 16 residues. Germline loops: CDR1 LGHNA, CDR2 YNFKEQ.

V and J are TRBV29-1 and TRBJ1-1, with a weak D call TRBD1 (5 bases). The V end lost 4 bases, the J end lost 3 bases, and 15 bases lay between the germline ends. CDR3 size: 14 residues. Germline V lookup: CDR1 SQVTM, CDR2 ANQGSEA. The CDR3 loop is CSVGTFGGYTEAFF. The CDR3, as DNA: TGCAGCGTTGGAACTTTCGGGGGTTACACTGAAGCTTTCTTT.

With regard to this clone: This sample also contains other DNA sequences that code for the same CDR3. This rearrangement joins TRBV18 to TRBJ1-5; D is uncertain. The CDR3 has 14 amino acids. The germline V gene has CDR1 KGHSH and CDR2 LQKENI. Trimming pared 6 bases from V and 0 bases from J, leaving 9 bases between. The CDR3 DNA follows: TGTGCCAGCTCGCCTGAGAATAGCAATCAGCCCCAGCATTTT. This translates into CASSPENSNQPQHF.

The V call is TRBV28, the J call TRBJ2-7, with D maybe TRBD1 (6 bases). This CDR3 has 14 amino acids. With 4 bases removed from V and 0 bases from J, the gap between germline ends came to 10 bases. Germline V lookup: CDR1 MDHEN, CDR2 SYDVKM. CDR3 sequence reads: CASSYRDTSYEQYF. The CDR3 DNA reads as TGTGCCAGCAGTTACCGGGACACCTCCTACGAGCAGTACTTC.

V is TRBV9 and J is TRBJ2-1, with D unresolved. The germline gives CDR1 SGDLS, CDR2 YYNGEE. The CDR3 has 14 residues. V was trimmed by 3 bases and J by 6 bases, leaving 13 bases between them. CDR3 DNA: TGTGCCAGCAGCGGTTCAACCATACCCAATGAGCAGTTCTTC. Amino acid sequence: CASSGSTIPNEQFF.

Here the CDR3 DNA reads TGTGCCAGCAGCCCCCCTGGCAGGGTTAACTATGGCTACACCTTC. The encoded protein is CASSPPGRVNYGYTF. This chain uses TRBV28 with TRBJ1-2; TRBD1 is a possible D gene (5 bases). The CDR3 runs to 15 residues. Germline lookup yields CDR1 MDHEN and CDR2 SYDVKM. V gave up 6 bases and J gave up 1 base, with 15 bases separating them.

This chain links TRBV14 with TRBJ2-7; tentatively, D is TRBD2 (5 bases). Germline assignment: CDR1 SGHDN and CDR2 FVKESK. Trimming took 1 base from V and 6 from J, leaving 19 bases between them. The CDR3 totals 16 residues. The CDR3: CASSQGDEGWAGEQYF. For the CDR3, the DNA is TGTGCCAGCAGCCAAGGTGACGAGGGATGGGCGGGCGAGCAGTACTTC.

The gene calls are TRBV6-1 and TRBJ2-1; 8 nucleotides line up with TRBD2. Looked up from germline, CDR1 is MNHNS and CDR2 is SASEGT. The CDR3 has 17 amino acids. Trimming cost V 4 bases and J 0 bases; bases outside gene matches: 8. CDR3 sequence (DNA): TGTGCCAGCAGTGCAGACATAGCGGGATTCTCCTACAATGAGCAGTTCTTC. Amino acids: CASSADIAGFSYNEQFF.